Following are 15 T cell receptor beta chains from one sample sequenced in a study of T-cell memory formation after mild COVID-19. Using its own MiXCR run on the 5' RACE reads, TCRdb lists one record per CDR3 protein. The sample carries 25,000 to 35,000 distinct CDR3 sequences, about 8% recorded once. The sequenced sample was PBMCs or a T cell subset sorted from them (not recorded which). Source of these receptors: an adult woman who had mild COVID-19 (a few samples of this study predate the infection). Cell type and time point are not known.

This clonotype was seen ten or more times. The rearrangement joins TRBV6-6 to TRBJ1-1; D is undetermined. There are 15 residues in the CDR3. V lost 0 bases, J lost 1 base, and 9 bases lay in between. CDR1 is MNHNY and CDR2 is SVGAGI in the germline V gene (reference sequence). The CDR3 DNA reads TGTGCCAGCAGTTACTCGGAAGGGAGGAACACTGAAGCTTTCTTT. Translation: CASSYSEGRNTEAFF.

This clonotype was observed many times. Here the CDR3 reads CASSLPGATNEKLFF. CDR3 nucleotides: TGTGCCAGCAGCTTACCAGGGGCAACTAATGAAAAACTGTTTTTT. The chain links TRBV7-9 to TRBJ1-4, with TRBD1 as a possible D gene (6 bases). The germline V and J ends were trimmed by 2 bases and 0 bases, with 7 bases remaining between them. The CDR3 extends over 15 amino acids. Germline-derived CDR1 and CDR2 are SEHNR and FQNEAQ (reference sequence).

This clonotype was detected ten times or more. V gene TRBV6-1 combines with J gene TRBJ2-7; 8 positions agree with TRBD2. The J segment lost 5 bases and the V segment lost 3 bases, leaving 9 bases of the junction unmatched. Looked up from germline, CDR1 is MNHNS and CDR2 is SASEGT. The length of the CDR3 is 15 residues. The CDR3 reads CASSELSGTFHEQYF. The CDR3 region has the DNA TGTGCCAGCAGTGAGCTTAGCGGGACTTTCCACGAGCAGTACTTC.

This clonotype has at least ten counts. The chain recombines TRBV7-2 with TRBJ1-2, with D tentatively TRBD1 (6 bases). This CDR3 is built from 15 residues. From germline, CDR1 is SGHTA and CDR2 FQGNSA. Trimming stripped 5 bases from V and 0 bases from J, with 13 bases between. CDR3 DNA: TGTGCCAGCAGCCCACAGACAGGCCCTAACTATGGCTACACCTTC. It is translated as CASSPQTGPNYGYTF.

At least ten counts were recorded for this clonotype. The chain employs TRBV7-9 and TRBJ2-7; possibly TRBD1 for D (5 bases). Germline V gene data show CDR1 as SEHNR and CDR2 as FQNEAQ (reference sequence). V was shortened by 3 bases and J by 5 bases, with 14 bases between the two germline ends. The CDR3 spans 14 residues. The CDR3 DNA reads as TGTGCCAGCAGCTTTAGATTGGGCAGGGACGAGCAGTACTTC. This sequence encodes CASSFRLGRDEQYF. Complete variable domain (other parts from reference TRBV7-9 and TRBJ2-7): DTGVSQNPRHKITKRGQNVTFRCDPISEHNRLYWYRQTLGQGPEFLTYFQNEAQLEKSRLLSDRFSAERPKGSFSTLEIQRTEQGDSAMYLCASSFRLGRDEQYFGPGTRLTVT.

This clonotype occurred many times. The gene calls are TRBV20-1 and TRBJ2-7, with unresolved D. CDR1 DFQATT and CDR2 SNEGSKA come from the germline V gene (reference sequence). V lost 3 bases, J lost 2 bases, and 11 bases lay in between. The length of the CDR3 is 13 residues. CDR3 coding DNA: TGCAGTGCTAGGGTCGGGTTCACCTACGAGCAGTACTTC. Amino acid sequence: CSARVGFTYEQYF.

This clonotype was seen at least ten times. V and J are TRBV7-9 and TRBJ1-6; D call uncertain. The CDR3 covers 13 residues. V was cut by 1 base and J by 8 bases, with 6 bases left in between. Germline loops: CDR1 SEHNR, CDR2 FQNEAQ (reference sequence). Here the CDR3 DNA reads TGTGCCAGCAGCTTAGACAACTATTCACCCCTCCACTTT. Translating gives CASSLDNYSPLHF.

This clonotype was detected many times. V usage is TRBV6-5 and J usage is TRBJ2-1; 7 bases are shared with TRBD1. CDR3 length: 15 residues. Germline loops: CDR1 MNHEY, CDR2 SVGAGI. V shed 8 bases and J 6 bases; nucleotides not matched to a gene: 13. The CDR3 reads CASSPLGTASNEQFF. The CDR3 DNA reads TGTGCCAGCTCTCCACTCGGGACAGCTTCCAATGAGCAGTTCTTC.

This clonotype occurred many times. V and J are TRBV9 and TRBJ2-3; D tentatively reads TRBD1 or TRBD2 (6 bases each). Germline CDR1 SGDLS, CDR2 YYNGEE. The CDR3 has 14 amino acids. The V and J ends lost 2 bases and 2 bases respectively, with 9 bases between them. CDR3 region: CASSVGGYTDTQYF. The CDR3 DNA reads as TGTGCCAGCAGCGTGGGGGGCTACACAGATACGCAGTATTTT.

There are many counts of this clonotype. The chain employs TRBV23-1 and TRBJ1-1; D is undetermined. TRBV23-1 is an ORF for which the function is uncertain. V was trimmed by 0 bases and J by 1 base, leaving 24 bases between them. The CDR3 runs 20 residues. CDR3 DNA sequence: TGCGCCAGCAGTCAATCCGGAGTTGGTGAGGGAAGGCCTCGGAACACTGAAGCTTTCTTT. This sequence encodes CASSQSGVGEGRPRNTEAFF.

This clonotype appeared many times. In DNA, the CDR3 is TGTGCCAGCAGCTTTTACTTCTCAACCAACTACAATGAGCAGTTCTTC. It encodes CASSFYFSTNYNEQFF. The J gene is TRBJ2-1, the V gene TRBV7-2; no clear D. Trimming shortened V by 3 bases and J by 3 bases, and 15 bases separated the two germline ends. The CDR3 length is 16 residues. The germline gives CDR1 SGHTA, CDR2 FQGNSA.

The table lists this clonotype with many counts. This chain links TRBV5-5 with TRBJ1-2; the match to TRBD1 covers 9 bases. The CDR3 has 15 amino acids. Germline CDR1 is SGHKS and CDR2 is YYEKEE (reference sequence). V was clipped by 5 bases and J by 3 bases; unmatched bases: 8. CDR3 coding DNA: TGTGCCAGCAGGGACCCGGGACAGGGAGACTATGGCTACACCTTC. Its translation is CASRDPGQGDYGYTF.

This clonotype was recorded at least ten times. This chain uses TRBV15 with TRBJ1-1; D might be TRBD1 (5 bases). The CDR3 loop spans 16 amino acids. The germline gives CDR1 LNHNV, CDR2 YYDKDF (reference sequence). Trimming stripped 0 bases from V and 5 bases from J, with 16 bases between. The CDR3: CATSREGAGARTEAFF. The CDR3 nucleotides read TGTGCCACCAGCAGAGAAGGGGCCGGGGCGCGAACTGAAGCTTTCTTT. The full variable domain, completed using reference TRBV15 and TRBJ1-1, is DAMVIQNPRYQVTQFGKPVTLSCSQTLNHNVMYWYQQKSSQAPKLLFHYYDKDFNNEADTPDNFQSRRPNTSFCFLDIRSPGLGDTAMYLCATSREGAGARTEAFFGQGTRLTVV.

This clonotype has at least ten counts. This rearrangement joins TRBV4-1 to TRBJ1-5; D is unclear. Germline V lookup: CDR1 MGHRA, CDR2 YSYEKL. Trimming cost V 4 bases and J 0 bases, with 16 bases left between them. The CDR3 length is 17 residues. In nucleotides, the CDR3 is TGCGCCAGCAGCCCCCCGTTCGAGCAGTATAGCAATCAGCCCCAGCATTTT. Protein: CASSPPFEQYSNQPQHF.

This clonotype was picked up many times. The chain combines TRBV18 with TRBJ2-3; no clear D. The CDR3 spans 16 residues. In germline, CDR1 is KGHSH, CDR2 LQKENI. V was trimmed by 1 base and J by 2 bases, leaving 13 bases between them. The CDR3 loop reads CASSPRQVGFTDTQYF. The CDR3, as DNA: TGTGCCAGCTCACCACGGCAGGTCGGGTTCACAGATACGCAGTATTTT.